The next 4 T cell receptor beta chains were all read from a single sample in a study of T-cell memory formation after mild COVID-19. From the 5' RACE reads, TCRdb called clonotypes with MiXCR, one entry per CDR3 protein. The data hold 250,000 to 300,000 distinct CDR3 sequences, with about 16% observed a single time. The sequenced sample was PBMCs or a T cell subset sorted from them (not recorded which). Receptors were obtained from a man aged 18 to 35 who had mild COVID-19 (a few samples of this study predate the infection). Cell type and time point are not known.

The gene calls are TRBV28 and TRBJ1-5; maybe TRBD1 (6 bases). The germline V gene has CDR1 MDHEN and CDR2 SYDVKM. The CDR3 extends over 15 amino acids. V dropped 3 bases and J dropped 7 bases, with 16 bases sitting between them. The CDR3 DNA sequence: TGTGCCAGCAGTTTCTTGGTACAGGGAGGACAGCCCCAGCATTTT. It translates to CASSFLVQGGQPQHF.

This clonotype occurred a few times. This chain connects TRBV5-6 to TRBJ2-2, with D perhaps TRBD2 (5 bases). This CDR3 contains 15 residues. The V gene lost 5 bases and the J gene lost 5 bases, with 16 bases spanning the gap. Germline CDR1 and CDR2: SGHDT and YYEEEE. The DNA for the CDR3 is TGTGCCAGCAGTCATTACCGGAGAGGGACCGGGGAGCTGTTTTTT. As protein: CASSHYRRGTGELFF.

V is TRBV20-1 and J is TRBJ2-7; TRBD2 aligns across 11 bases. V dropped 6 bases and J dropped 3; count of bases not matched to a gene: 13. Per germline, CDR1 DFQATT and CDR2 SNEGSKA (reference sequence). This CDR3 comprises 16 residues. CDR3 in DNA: TGCAGTGCCCGAGAAGATAGCGGGGGGGCCTTCTACGAGCAGTACTTC. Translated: CSAREDSGGAFYEQYF.

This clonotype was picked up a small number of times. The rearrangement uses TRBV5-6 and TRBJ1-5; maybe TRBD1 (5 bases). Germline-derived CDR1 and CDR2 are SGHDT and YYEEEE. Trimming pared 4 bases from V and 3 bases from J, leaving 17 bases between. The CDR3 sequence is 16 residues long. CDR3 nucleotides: TGTGCCAGCAGCACGGGACCCATGGATGACAATCAGCCCCAGCATTTT. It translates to CASSTGPMDDNQPQHF. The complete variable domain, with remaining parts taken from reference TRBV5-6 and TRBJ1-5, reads DAGVTQSPTHLIKTRGQQVTLRCSPKSGHDTVSWYQQALGQGPQFIFQYYEEEERQRGNFPDRFSGHQFPNYSSELNVNALLLGDSALYLCASSTGPMDDNQPQHFGDGTRLSIL.